A single sample gave rise to the 29 T cell receptor beta chains below, sequenced in a study of metastatic and nonmetastatic thyroid tumors. TCRdb called clones again from the PCR reads with MiXCR. The sample holds tens of thousands of clones; about 40% are singletons and the top ten take approximately 21%. All patients were treatment-naive before thyroid surgery. The sequencing sample was made of blood. Receptor source: a male donor with papillary thyroid cancer or a benign thyroid nodule (not recorded which). Some clones in this sample may be carry-over from other donors' samples.

This clone was observed at least ten times. The chain has TRBV30 and TRBJ1-6; 9 bases fit TRBD1. The CDR3 length is 14 residues. CDR1 and CDR2 from the germline V gene are GTSNPN and SVGIG (reference sequence). V trimming: 3 bases; J trimming: 9 bases; junction bases outside the gene matches: 6. CDR3 region: CAWRGQGIGSPLHF. CDR3 nucleotides: TGTGCCTGGAGGGGACAGGGAATCGGTTCACCCCTCCACTTT.

This clone is termed medium-sized. The chain joins TRBV4-3 to TRBJ1-2; D remains ambiguous. CDR1 is LGHNA, CDR2 YSLEER, per germline. The V end was cut by 1 base, the J end by 4 bases, with 16 bases between. The length of the CDR3 is 16 residues. In nucleotides, the CDR3 is TGCGCCAGCAGCCAAGCGGTTTTCGGCGATGTCTATGGCTACACCTTC. Protein product: CASSQAVFGDVYGYTF.

This clone is deemed medium-sized. This same CDR3 is encoded by further DNA sequences in the sample. This sequence joins TRBV27 and TRBJ1-1; D not certain. Trimming shortened V by 4 bases and J by 2 bases, and 8 bases separated the two germline ends. The CDR3 spans 13 residues. Germline CDR1 MNHEY, CDR2 SMNVEV (reference sequence). CDR3 sequence reads: CASSSGSNTEAFF. The CDR3 nucleotides are TGTGCCAGCAGTTCGGGCAGTAACACTGAAGCTTTCTTT.

The V call is TRBV6-5, the J call TRBJ1-3, with D unresolved. The CDR3 consists of 15 residues. Germline assignment: CDR1 MNHEY and CDR2 SVGAGI. Deletions cut 0 bases from V and 0 bases from J, with 6 bases between. The CDR3, as DNA: TGTGCCAGCAGTTACTCTGGTGGCTCTGGAAACACCATATATTTT. This translates into CASSYSGGSGNTIYF.

The chain carries TRBV20-1 and TRBJ2-1; perhaps TRBD2 as D (6 bases). Deletions cut 0 bases from V and 7 bases from J, with 13 bases between. The CDR3 spans 14 residues. Germline CDR1 DFQATT, CDR2 SNEGSKA (reference sequence). The CDR3 loop is CSARDVGEVNEQFF. The DNA of the CDR3 is TGCAGTGCTAGAGATGTGGGGGAGGTAAATGAGCAGTTCTTC.

This sequence joins TRBV20-1 and TRBJ2-2, with 7 bases fitting TRBD2. Germline V CDR1 and CDR2: DFQATT, SNEGSKA (reference sequence). The CDR3 spans 15 residues. The J segment lost 5 bases and the V segment lost 1 base, leaving 7 bases of the junction unmatched. The CDR3 spells CSARVGGRGTGELFF. The CDR3 DNA reads as TGCAGTGCTAGAGTGGGTGGGAGGGGAACCGGGGAGCTGTTTTTT.

This clone is deemed medium-sized. The chain couples TRBV6-1 to TRBJ2-3; D is perhaps TRBD2 (6 bases). CDR3 size: 17 residues. Germline V gene data show CDR1 as MNHNS and CDR2 as SASEGT. V dropped 4 bases and J dropped 0 bases, with 17 bases sitting between them. CDR3 in amino acids: CASSALARGTSTDTQYF. Here the CDR3 DNA reads TGTGCCAGCAGTGCGTTAGCCCGGGGGACTAGCACAGATACGCAGTATTTT.

The chain is built from TRBV10-3 and TRBJ1-1, with 7 nucleotides matching TRBD1. The V segment lost 2 bases and the J segment 3 bases; nucleotides outside the gene matches: 3. This CDR3 is 14 amino acids long. Germline lookup yields CDR1 ENHRY and CDR2 SYGVKD. CDR3 residues: CAISEPTGDTEAFF. The CDR3 DNA reads TGTGCCATCAGTGAGCCTACAGGGGACACTGAAGCTTTCTTT.

This sequence joins TRBV20-1 and TRBJ1-6, with 7 positions matching TRBD1. Germline CDR1 and CDR2: DFQATT and SNEGSKA (reference sequence). The CDR3 sequence is 12 residues long. V shed 8 bases, J shed 5 bases, and the junction held 3 bases outside the gene matches. CDR3 sequence: CSPTGDNSPLHF. CDR3 sequence (DNA): TGCAGTCCAACAGGGGATAATTCACCCCTCCACTTT.

This clone rates as medium-sized. The genes are TRBV5-6 and TRBJ1-2, with D unclear. Germline CDR1 and CDR2: SGHDT and YYEEEE. The CDR3 length is 13 residues. Trimming shortened V by 4 bases and J by 0 bases, and 7 bases separated the two germline ends. This chain's CDR3 is CASSRPSNYGYTF. The CDR3 nucleotides are TGTGCCAGCAGCCGACCATCTAACTATGGCTACACCTTC. The whole variable domain, remainder taken from reference TRBV5-6 and TRBJ1-2, is DAGVTQSPTHLIKTRGQQVTLRCSPKSGHDTVSWYQQALGQGPQFIFQYYEEEERQRGNFPDRFSGHQFPNYSSELNVNALLLGDSALYLCASSRPSNYGYTFGSGTRLTVV.

This clone was found many times. A much larger clone differs by one base, so this may be a read error. Because it lacks the conserved phenylalanine or tryptophan at the end, this CDR3 is likely a read error. The chain links TRBV20-1 to TRBJ2-1; 9 bases are shared with TRBD1. The CDR3 covers 15 residues. Germline V gives CDR1 DFQATT, CDR2 SNEGSKA (reference sequence). Unmatched junction bases numbered 8, after V lost 6 bases and J lost 2 bases. The CDR3 here is CSARDRVFTYNEQFV. The CDR3 DNA follows: TGCAGTGCCAGGGACAGGGTCTTTACCTACAATGAGCAGTTCGTC.

This clone was found a few times. J is TRBJ2-7 and V is TRBV28; D may be TRBD1 (5 bases). CDR1 is MDHEN, CDR2 SYDVKM, per germline. The CDR3 has 13 amino acids. The germline V and J ends were trimmed by 6 bases and 5 bases, with 14 bases remaining between them. CDR3: CASSSLQVHEQYF. CDR3 coding DNA: TGTGCCAGCAGCTCATTACAGGTCCACGAGCAGTACTTC.

This clone was counted between two and nine times. The V and J genes are TRBV20-1 and TRBJ2-6; weak D call: TRBD1 (6 bases). Germline assignment: CDR1 DFQATT and CDR2 SNEGSKA (reference sequence). This CDR3 has 17 residues. Trimming removed 5 bases at V and 0 bases at J, with 17 bases between. CDR3 loop: CSAPSGTQGSGANVLTF. In DNA form, the CDR3 reads TGCAGTGCTCCCTCCGGGACACAAGGCTCTGGGGCCAACGTCCTGACTTTC.

This clone was seen at least ten times. Since the CDR3 does not end with the conserved phenylalanine or tryptophan, this likely comes from a read error. This chain joins TRBV9 and TRBJ2-1; 11 positions agree with TRBD2. The V and J ends lost 2 bases and 2 bases, in that order; junction bases with no gene match: 15. CDR3 length: 20 residues. Germline assignment: CDR1 SGDLS and CDR2 YYNGEE. CDR3 DNA sequence: TGTGCCAGCAGCGTTGGGAGTGAATTTAGCGGGAGGGCCGCCTACAATGAGCAGTTCGTC. Translating it yields CASSVGSEFSGRAAYNEQFV.

Ten or more counts support this clone. The rearrangement uses TRBV7-9 and TRBJ2-3; weak D call: TRBD1 (6 bases). V lost 5 bases and J 2 bases, leaving 14 bases between the germline ends. CDR1 SEHNR and CDR2 FQNEAQ come from the germline V gene (reference sequence). The CDR3 sequence is 15 residues long. The CDR3 DNA reads as TGTGCCAGCAGCCACCCACAGGGAGTCACAGATACGCAGTATTTT. Encoded protein: CASSHPQGVTDTQYF.

This clone appeared once. This chain uses TRBV11-3 with TRBJ2-7; 11 nucleotides align to TRBD2. Germline CDR1 is SGHNT and CDR2 is YENEEA. This CDR3 is built from 15 residues. The ends lost 5 bases at V and 3 bases at J; junction bases unmatched: 6. For the CDR3, the DNA is TGTGCCAGCAGCCTGGATACTAGCGGGGGCTACGAGCAGTACTTC. It specifies CASSLDTSGGYEQYF.

The chain carries TRBV10-1 and TRBJ2-2, with D possibly TRBD1 on 6 matching bases. Trimming left V 5 bases short and J 6 bases short, with 10 bases between. The V gene's germline CDR1 is WNHNN and CDR2 SYGVQD (reference sequence). There are 13 residues in the CDR3. CDR3 sequence reads: CASSKDRSGELFF. CDR3 bases: TGCGCCAGCAGTAAAGACAGGTCCGGGGAGCTGTTTTTT.

This clone occurred many times. CDR3: CASSLYRGRREQYF. For the CDR3, the DNA is TGTGCCAGCAGTTTATACAGGGGGCGCCGTGAGCAGTACTTC. The rearrangement uses TRBV28 and TRBJ2-7; TRBD1 matches at 9 bases. The CDR3 runs 14 residues. V shed 1 base and J 7 bases; nucleotides not matched to a gene: 5. Looked up from germline, CDR1 is MDHEN and CDR2 is SYDVKM.

A few counts support this clone. The rearrangement links TRBV20-1 to TRBJ1-5; TRBD1 aligns across 9 bases. Per the germline V gene, CDR1 is DFQATT and CDR2 is SNEGSKA (reference sequence). The CDR3 runs to 14 residues. V shed 6 bases and J 0 bases; nucleotides not matched to a gene: 3. DNA for the CDR3: TGCAGTGCCCGGGACAGGGCTAGCAATCAGCCCCAGCATTTT. This sequence encodes CSARDRASNQPQHF.

Many counts were recorded for this clone. This chain uses TRBV2 with TRBJ2-3, with 9 bases that match TRBD2. CDR1 is SNHLY, CDR2 FYNNEI, per germline. The length of the CDR3 is 15 residues. V trimming: 5 bases; J trimming: 4 bases; junction bases outside the gene matches: 7. The CDR3: CASSPAGGTPDTQYF. The CDR3 bases are TGTGCCAGCAGTCCAGCGGGAGGAACCCCAGATACGCAGTATTTT.

Relative to its sample, this clone is medium-sized (0.01 to 0.1%). The chain links TRBV11-2 to TRBJ2-2; D is possibly TRBD2 (5 bases). V was clipped by 6 bases and J by 5 bases, with 16 bases between them. Germline V gene lookup returns CDR1 SGHAT and CDR2 FQNNGV. The CDR3 consists of 15 residues. CDR3 protein: CASRLWGAVTGELFF. The CDR3 DNA is TGTGCCAGCAGGTTATGGGGAGCGGTTACCGGGGAGCTGTTTTTT.

This clone was found many times. A read error may be the cause here, since a much bigger clone is one base away. V is TRBV20-1 and J is TRBJ2-3; 8 bases agree with TRBD1. The CDR3 totals 14 residues. Trimming took 3 bases from V and 6 from J; bases not matched to a gene: 8. CDR1 and CDR2 (germline): DFQATT, SNEGSKA (reference sequence). CDR3 DNA: TGCAGTGCTAGCCCAGACGACAGGGGCGATACGCAGTATTTT. This gives the protein CSASPDDRGDTQYF.

Here the CDR3 DNA reads TGCAGTGCTAGCGACGGGGCTTCTAACTATGGCTACACCTTC. Translating it yields CSASDGASNYGYTF. The V and J genes are TRBV20-1 and TRBJ1-2, with TRBD1 as a possible D gene (5 bases). The V end was cut by 3 bases, the J end by 0 bases, with 11 bases between. Germline-derived CDR1 and CDR2 are DFQATT and SNEGSKA (reference sequence). The CDR3 is made up of 14 amino acids.

This clone was detected many times. This chain links TRBV6-1 with TRBJ1-2; D might be TRBD1 (5 bases). Germline V gives CDR1 MNHNS, CDR2 SASEGT. The V end lost 6 bases, the J end lost 2 bases, and 16 bases lay between the germline ends. This CDR3 spans 15 amino acids. CDR3 amino acids: CASSATTVMNYGYTF. DNA of the CDR3: TGTGCCAGCAGCGCCACGACAGTAATGAACTATGGCTACACCTTC.

V usage is TRBV6-5 and J usage is TRBJ2-7; D is unclear. The V gene lost 2 bases and the J gene lost 4 bases, with 9 bases spanning the gap. Germline values: CDR1 MNHEY, CDR2 SVGAGI. The CDR3 totals 13 residues. The CDR3 DNA reads TGTGCCAGCAGTTACGGCTGGGCGTACGAGCAGTACTTC. It specifies CASSYGWAYEQYF.

This clone ranks as medium-sized. The chain links TRBV12-5 to TRBJ2-3; perhaps TRBD2 as D (5 bases). The CDR3 length is 14 residues. The germline V and J ends were trimmed by 3 bases and 4 bases, with 11 bases remaining between them. From germline, CDR1 is LGHNT and CDR2 FRNRAP. In nucleotides, the CDR3 is TGTGCTAGTGGTTTAGGGAGTGCCCCAGATACGCAGTATTTT. It codes for CASGLGSAPDTQYF.

The chain has TRBV20-1 and TRBJ2-7; D unclear. The CDR3 has 10 amino acids. Germline V gene lookup returns CDR1 DFQATT and CDR2 SNEGSKA (reference sequence). V was trimmed by 4 bases and J by 3 bases, leaving 4 bases between them. The CDR3, as DNA: TGCAGTGCTATTTACTACGAGCAGTACTTC. Its translation is CSAIYYEQYF.

This chain uses TRBV27 with TRBJ1-2; TRBD1 aligns across 9 bases. Germline trimming cut 4 bases from V and 0 bases from J; bases unmatched to any gene: 3. This CDR3 has 15 residues. Germline CDR1 is MNHEY and CDR2 is SMNVEV (reference sequence). The CDR3 loop is CASSSGQGPNYGYTF. CDR3 DNA sequence: TGTGCCAGCAGTTCCGGACAGGGGCCTAACTATGGCTACACCTTC.

The J gene is TRBJ2-3, the V gene TRBV9, with D possibly matching TRBD1 (6 bases). The CDR3 extends over 15 amino acids. The germline V gene encodes CDR1 SGDLS and CDR2 YYNGEE. V gave up 0 bases and J gave up 2 bases, with 10 bases separating them. As DNA, the CDR3 is TGTGCCAGCAGCGTAGCGACAGGATACACAGATACGCAGTATTTT. This encodes CASSVATGYTDTQYF.